This TCR beta chain came from a study of Graves' ophthalmopathy and Graves' hyperthyroidism. Whole-study results and caveats: A 13-signature model separated ophthalmopathy from stable hyperthyroidism, roughly 85% sensitivity, around 81% specificity.

This CDR3 comprises 14 residues. Germline assignment: CDR1 SQVTM and CDR2 ANQGSEA. Germline trimming cut 5 bases from V and 6 bases from J; bases unmatched to any gene: 8. Investigators amplified TCR beta CDR3 regions from RNA transcripts. HTBI primers were used in a first-round RT-PCR, which preceded a second-round multiplex PCR. In TCRdb, the multiplex PCR reads were re-called with MiXCR into one record per CDR3 protein. The table includes about 660,000 distinct CDR3 sequences, over 40% detected once. The study enrolled ophthalmopathy donors with moderate-to-severe activity, CAS ≥3, NOSPECS ≥4 and duration under 3 months. Orbital computed tomography, thyroid ultrasound, TRAb, serum thyroxine and clinical symptoms formed the basis of diagnosis. Concerning this clonotype itself: Its antigen is not known.

Source material: peripheral blood. The receptor comes from an adult man with Graves' ophthalmopathy. The J gene is TRBJ1-4, the V gene TRBV29-1; 8 nucleotides align to TRBD1. The DNA for the CDR3 is TGCAGCGTTATAGGGACAGGAGTGGATGAAAAACTGTTTTTT. The encoded protein is CSVIGTGVDEKLFF.